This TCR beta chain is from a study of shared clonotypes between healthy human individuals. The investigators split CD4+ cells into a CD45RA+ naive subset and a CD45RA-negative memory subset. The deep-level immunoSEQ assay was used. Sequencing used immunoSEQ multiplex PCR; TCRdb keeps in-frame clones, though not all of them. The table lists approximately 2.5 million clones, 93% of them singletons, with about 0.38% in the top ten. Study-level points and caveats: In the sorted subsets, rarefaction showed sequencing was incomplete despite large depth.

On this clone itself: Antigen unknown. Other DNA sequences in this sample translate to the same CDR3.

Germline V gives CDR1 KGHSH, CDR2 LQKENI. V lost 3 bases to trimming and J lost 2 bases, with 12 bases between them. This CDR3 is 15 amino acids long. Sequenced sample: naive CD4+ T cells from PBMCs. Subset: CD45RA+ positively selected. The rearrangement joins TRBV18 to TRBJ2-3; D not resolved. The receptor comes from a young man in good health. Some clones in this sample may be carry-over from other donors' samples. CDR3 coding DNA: TGTGCCAGCTCACCGGCCGGTCTTTCCACAGATACGCAGTATTTT. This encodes CASSPAGLSTDTQYF.